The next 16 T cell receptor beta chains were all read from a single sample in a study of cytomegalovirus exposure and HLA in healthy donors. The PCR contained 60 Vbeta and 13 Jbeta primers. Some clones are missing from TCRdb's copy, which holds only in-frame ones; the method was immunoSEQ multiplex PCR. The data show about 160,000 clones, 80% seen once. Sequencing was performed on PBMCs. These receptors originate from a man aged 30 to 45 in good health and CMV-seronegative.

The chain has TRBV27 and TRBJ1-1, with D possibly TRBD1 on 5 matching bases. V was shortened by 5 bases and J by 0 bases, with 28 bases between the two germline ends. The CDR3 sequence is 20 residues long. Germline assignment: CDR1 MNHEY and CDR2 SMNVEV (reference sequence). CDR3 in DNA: TGTGCCAGCAGTGGGTCTGGGTGGGCAGGGCCCGATTTCATGAACACTGAAGCTTTCTTT. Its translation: CASSGSGWAGPDFMNTEAFF.

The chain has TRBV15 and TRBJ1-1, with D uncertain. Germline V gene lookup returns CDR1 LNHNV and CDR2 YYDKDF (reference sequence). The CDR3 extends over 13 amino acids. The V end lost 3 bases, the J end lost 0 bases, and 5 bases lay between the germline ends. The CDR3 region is CATSRAVNTEAFF. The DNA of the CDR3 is TGTGCCACCAGCAGGGCTGTGAACACTGAAGCTTTCTTT.

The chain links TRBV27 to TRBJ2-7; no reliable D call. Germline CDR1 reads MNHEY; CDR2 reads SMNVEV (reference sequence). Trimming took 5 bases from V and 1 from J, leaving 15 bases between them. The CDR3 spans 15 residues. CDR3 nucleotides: TGTGCCAGCAGTATCGACCCGTCGGGTTCCTACGAGCAGTACTTC. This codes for CASSIDPSGSYEQYF.

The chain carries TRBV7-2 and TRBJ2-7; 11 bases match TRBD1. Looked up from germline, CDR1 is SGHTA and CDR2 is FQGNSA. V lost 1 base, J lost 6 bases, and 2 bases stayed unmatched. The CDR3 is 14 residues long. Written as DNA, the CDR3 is TGTGCCAGCAGCTTAGGGGGGACAGGGGGCGAGCAGTACTTC. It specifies CASSLGGTGGEQYF.

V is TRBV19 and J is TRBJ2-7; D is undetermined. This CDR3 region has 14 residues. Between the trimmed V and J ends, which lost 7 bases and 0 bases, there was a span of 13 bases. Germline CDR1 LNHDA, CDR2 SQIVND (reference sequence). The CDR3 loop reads CASTSSWSSYEQYF. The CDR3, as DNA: TGTGCCAGTACCTCGAGCTGGAGCTCCTACGAGCAGTACTTC.

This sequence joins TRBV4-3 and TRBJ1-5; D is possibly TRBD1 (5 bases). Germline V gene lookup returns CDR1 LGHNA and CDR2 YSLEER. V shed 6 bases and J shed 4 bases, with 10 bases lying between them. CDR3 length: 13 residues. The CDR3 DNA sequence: TGCGCCAGCAGTATGACAGTGAATCAGCCCCAGCATTTT. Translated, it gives CASSMTVNQPQHF.

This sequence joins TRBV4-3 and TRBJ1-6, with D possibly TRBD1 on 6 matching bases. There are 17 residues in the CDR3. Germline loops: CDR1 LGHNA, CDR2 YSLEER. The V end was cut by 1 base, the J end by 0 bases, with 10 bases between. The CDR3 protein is CASSQGQGSSYNSPLHF. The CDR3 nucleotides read TGCGCCAGCAGCCAAGGTCAGGGGAGCTCCTATAATTCACCCCTCCACTTT.

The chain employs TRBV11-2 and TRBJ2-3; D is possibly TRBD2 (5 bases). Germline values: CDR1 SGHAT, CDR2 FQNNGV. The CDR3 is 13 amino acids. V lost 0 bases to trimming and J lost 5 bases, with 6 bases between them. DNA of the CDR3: TGTGCCAGCAGCTTAGAGAGGGAAGATACGCAGTATTTT. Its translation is CASSLEREDTQYF.

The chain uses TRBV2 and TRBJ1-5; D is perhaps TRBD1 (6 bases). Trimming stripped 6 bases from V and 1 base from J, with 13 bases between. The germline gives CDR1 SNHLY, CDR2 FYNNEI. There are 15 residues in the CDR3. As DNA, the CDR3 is TGTGCCAGCAGCGAACAGGGTATGAGCAATCAGCCCCAGCATTTT. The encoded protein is CASSEQGMSNQPQHF.

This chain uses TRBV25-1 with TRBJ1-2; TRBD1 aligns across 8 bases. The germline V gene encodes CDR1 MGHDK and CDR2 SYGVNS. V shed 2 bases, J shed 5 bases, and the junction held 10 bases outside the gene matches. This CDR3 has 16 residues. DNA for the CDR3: TGTGCCAGCAGTGAAATATCGGCGGACAGGGCATATGGCTACACCTTC. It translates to CASSEISADRAYGYTF.

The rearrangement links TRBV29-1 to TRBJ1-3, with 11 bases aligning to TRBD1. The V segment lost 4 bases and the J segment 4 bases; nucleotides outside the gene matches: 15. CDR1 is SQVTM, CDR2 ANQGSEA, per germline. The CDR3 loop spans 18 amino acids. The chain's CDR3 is CSVGTIIGQGATGNTIYF. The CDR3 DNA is TGCAGCGTTGGAACTATTATAGGACAGGGGGCGACCGGAAACACCATATATTTT.

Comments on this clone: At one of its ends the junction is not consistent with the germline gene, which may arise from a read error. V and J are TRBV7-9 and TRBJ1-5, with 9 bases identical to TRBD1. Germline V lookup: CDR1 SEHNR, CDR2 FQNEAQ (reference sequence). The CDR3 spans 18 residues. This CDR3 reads CSSSLAGQGSHSNQPQHF. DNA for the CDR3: TGTTCCAGCAGCTTAGCGGGACAGGGCTCCCATAGCAATCAGCCCCAGCATTTT.

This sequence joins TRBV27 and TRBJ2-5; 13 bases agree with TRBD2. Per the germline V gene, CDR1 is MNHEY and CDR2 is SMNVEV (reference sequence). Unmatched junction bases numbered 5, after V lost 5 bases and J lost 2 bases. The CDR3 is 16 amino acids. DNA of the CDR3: TGTGCCAGCAGTCCCCTACTAGCGGGAGGGCAAGAGACCCAGTACTTC. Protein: CASSPLLAGGQETQYF.

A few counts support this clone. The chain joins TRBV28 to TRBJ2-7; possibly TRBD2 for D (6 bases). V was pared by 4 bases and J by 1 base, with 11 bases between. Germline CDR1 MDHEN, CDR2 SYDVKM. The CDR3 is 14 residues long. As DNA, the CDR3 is TGTGCCAGCAGTTGGTTAGCGGAATCCTACGAGCAGTACTTC. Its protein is CASSWLAESYEQYF.

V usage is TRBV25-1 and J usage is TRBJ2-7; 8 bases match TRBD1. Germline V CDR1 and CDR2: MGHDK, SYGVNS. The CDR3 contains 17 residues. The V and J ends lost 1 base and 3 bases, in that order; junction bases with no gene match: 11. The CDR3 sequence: CASSELKRGDRNYEQYF. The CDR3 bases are TGTGCCAGCAGTGAATTAAAGAGGGGGGACAGGAACTACGAGCAGTACTTC.

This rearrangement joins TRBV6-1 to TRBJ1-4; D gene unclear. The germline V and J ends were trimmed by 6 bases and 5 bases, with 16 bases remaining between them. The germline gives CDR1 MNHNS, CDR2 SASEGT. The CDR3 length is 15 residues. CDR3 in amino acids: CASRTTQATNEKLFF. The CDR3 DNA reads TGTGCCAGCAGGACCACCCAGGCTACGAATGAAAAACTGTTTTTT.